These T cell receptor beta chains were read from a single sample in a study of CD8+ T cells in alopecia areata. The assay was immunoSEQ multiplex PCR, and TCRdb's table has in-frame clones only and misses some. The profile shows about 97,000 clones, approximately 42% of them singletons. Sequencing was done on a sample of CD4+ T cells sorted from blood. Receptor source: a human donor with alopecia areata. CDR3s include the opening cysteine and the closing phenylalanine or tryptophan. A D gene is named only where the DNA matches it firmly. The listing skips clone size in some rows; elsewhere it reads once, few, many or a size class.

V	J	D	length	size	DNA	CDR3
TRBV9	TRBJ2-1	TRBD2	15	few	TGTGCCAGCAGCGATAGCGGGAGGGCCCGTAATGAGCAGTTCTTC	CASSDSGRARNEQFF
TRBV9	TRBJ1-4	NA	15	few	TGTGCCAGCAGCCCTTGGGAAACAACTAATGAAAAACTGTTTTTT	CASSPWETTNEKLFF
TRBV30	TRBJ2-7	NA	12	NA	TGTGCCTGGGGCGGCCGAGCCTACGAGCAGTACTTC	CAWGGRAYEQYF
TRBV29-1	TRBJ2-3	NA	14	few	TGCAGCTCGTGGGAGGGGGCCGGCACAGATACGCAGTATTTT	CSSWEGAGTDTQYF
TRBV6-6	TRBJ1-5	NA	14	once	TGTGCCAGCAGTTTGTCAGGGAGCAATCAGCCCCAGCATTTT	CASSLSGSNQPQHF
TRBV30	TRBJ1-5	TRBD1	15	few	TGTGCCTGGAGTGTAACCAGGGGGCTCAATCAGCCCCAGCATTTT	CAWSVTRGLNQPQHF
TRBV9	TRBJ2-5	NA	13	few	TGTGCCAGCAGCGTATCAGGCAGGGAGACCCAGTACTTC	CASSVSGRETQYF
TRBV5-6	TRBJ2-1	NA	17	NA	TGTGCCAGCAGCGGGGGGCCCGGGACGGTGTTGTTTAATGAGCAGTTCTTC	CASSGGPGTVLFNEQFF
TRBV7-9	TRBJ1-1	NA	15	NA	TGTGCCAGCAGTCCCTCTAGCCCAATGAACACTGAAGCTTTCTTT	CASSPSSPMNTEAFF
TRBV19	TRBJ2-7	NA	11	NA	TGTGCCAGTAGTCTGGGGTACGAGCAGTACTTC	CASSLGYEQYF
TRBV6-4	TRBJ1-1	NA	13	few	TGTGCCAGCAGTGACTCTGGATATGGTGAAGCTTTCTTT	CASSDSGYGEAFF
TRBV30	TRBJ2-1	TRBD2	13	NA	TGTGCCTGGAACGGGAGGGCCGGGTATGAGCAGTTCTTC	CAWNGRAGYEQFF
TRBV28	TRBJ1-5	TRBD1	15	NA	TGTGCCAGCAGCCCCATTGACAGGGACGCTCAGCCCCAGCATTTT	CASSPIDRDAQPQHF
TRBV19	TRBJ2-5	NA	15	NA	TGTGCCAGTAGTATCTCCCCGGGGACGCAAGAGACCCAGTACTTC	CASSISPGTQETQYF
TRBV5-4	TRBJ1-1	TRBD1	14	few	TGTGCCAGCAGCCGCGACAGGGCTGATAGGGAAGCTTTCTTT	CASSRDRADREAFF
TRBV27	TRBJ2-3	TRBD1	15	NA	TGTGCCAGTTGGGGACAGGGGTCTCTGACAGATACGCAGTATTTT	CASWGQGSLTDTQYF
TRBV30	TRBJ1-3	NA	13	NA	TGTGCCTGGAGTGTTGATTCTGGAAACACCATATATTTT	CAWSVDSGNTIYF
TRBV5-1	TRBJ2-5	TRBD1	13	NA	TGCGCCAGCAGCCCACAGGGGGAAGAGACCCAGTACTTC	CASSPQGEETQYF
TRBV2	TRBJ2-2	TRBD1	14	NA	TGTGCCACACGACAGGGGGCGGTAGCCGGGGAGCTGTTTTTT	CATRQGAVAGELFF